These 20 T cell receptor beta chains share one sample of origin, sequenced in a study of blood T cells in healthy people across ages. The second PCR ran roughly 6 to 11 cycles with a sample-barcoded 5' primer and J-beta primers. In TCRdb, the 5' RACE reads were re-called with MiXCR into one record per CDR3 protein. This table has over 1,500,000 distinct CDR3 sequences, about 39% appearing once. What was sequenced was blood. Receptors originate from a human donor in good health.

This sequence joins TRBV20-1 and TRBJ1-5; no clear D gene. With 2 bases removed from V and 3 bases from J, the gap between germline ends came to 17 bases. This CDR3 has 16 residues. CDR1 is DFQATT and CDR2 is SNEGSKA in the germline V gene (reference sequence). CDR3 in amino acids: CSARSWIVDTNQPQHF. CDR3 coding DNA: TGCAGTGCTAGAAGTTGGATCGTTGATACCAATCAGCCCCAGCATTTT.

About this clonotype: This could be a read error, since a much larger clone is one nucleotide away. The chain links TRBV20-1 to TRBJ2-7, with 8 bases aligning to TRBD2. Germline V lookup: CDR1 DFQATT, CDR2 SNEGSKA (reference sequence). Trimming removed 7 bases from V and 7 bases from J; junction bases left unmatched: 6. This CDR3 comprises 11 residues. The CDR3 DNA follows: TGCAGTGTCGGGGGGGCCCGGGAGCAGTACTTC. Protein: CSVGGAREQYF.

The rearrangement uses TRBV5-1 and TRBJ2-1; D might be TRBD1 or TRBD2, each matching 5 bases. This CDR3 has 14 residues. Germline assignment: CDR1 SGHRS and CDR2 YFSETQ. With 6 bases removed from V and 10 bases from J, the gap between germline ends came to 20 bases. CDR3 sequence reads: CASTYEGPSSEQFF. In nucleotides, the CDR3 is TGCGCCAGCACATACGAGGGGCCTAGTTCGGAGCAGTTCTTC. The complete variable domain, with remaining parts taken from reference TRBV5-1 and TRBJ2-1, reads KAGVTQTPRYLIKTRGQQVTLSCSPISGHRSVSWYQQTPGQGLQFLFEYFSETQRNKGNFPGRFSGRQFSNSRSEMNVSTLELGDSALYLCASTYEGPSSEQFFGPGTRLTVL.

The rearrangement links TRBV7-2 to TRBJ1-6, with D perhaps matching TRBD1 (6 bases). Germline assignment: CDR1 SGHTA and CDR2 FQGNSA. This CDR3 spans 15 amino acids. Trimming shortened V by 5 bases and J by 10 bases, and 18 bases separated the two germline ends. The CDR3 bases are TGTGCCAGCAGCCCCGGGACAACCCTCGGATCACCCCTCCACTTT. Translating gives CASSPGTTLGSPLHF.

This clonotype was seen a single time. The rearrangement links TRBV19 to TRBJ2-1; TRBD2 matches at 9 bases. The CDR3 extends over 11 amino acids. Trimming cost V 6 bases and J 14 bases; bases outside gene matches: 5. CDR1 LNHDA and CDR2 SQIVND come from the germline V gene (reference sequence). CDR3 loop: CASSHGLAKFF. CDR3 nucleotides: TGTGCCAGTAGCCATGGACTAGCGAAGTTCTTC.

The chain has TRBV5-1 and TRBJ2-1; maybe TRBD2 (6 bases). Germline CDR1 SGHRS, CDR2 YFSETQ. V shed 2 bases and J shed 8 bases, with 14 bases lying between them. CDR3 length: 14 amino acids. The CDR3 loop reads CASSFYRPGDEQFF. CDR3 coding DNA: TGCGCCAGCAGCTTTTATAGACCGGGGGATGAGCAGTTCTTC. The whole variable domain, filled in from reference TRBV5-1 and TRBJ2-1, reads KAGVTQTPRYLIKTRGQQVTLSCSPISGHRSVSWYQQTPGQGLQFLFEYFSETQRNKGNFPGRFSGRQFSNSRSEMNVSTLELGDSALYLCASSFYRPGDEQFFGPGTRLTVL.

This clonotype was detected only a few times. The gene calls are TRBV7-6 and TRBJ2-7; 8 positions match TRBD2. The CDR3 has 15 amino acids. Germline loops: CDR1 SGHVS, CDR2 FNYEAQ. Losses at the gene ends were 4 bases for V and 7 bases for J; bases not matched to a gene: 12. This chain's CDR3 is CASSSGIYSGEEQYF. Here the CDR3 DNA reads TGTGCCAGCAGCTCGGGGATCTATAGCGGGGAAGAGCAGTACTTC.

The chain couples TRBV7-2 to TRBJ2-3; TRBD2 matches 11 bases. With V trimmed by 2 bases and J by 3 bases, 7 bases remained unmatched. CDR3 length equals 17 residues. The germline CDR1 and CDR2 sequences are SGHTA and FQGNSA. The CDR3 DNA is TGTGCCAGCAGCTTATGGGGTAGCGGGGGGGCTACAGATACGCAGTATTTT. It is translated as CASSLWGSGGATDTQYF. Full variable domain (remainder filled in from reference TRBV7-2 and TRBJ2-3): GAGVSQSPSNKVTEKGKDVELRCDPISGHTALYWYRQSLGQGLEFLIYFQGNSAPDKSGLPSDRFSAERTGGSVSTLTIQRTQQEDSAVYLCASSLWGSGGATDTQYFGPGTRLTVL.

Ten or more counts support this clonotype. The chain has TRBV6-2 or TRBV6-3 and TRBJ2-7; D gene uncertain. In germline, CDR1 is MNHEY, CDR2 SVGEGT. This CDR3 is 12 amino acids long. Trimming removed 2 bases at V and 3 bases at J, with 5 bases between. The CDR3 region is CASSYGHYEQYF. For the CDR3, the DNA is TGTGCCAGCAGTTACGGCCACTACGAGCAGTACTTC.

CDR3 nucleotide sequence: TGCAGCGTGGGTGACAGGCCGAACACTGAAGCTTTCTTT. It is translated as CSVGDRPNTEAFF. The gene calls are TRBV29-1 and TRBJ1-1; D is possibly TRBD1 (6 bases). This CDR3 is 13 amino acids long. The V gene lost 6 bases and the J gene lost 1 base, with 12 bases spanning the gap. In germline, CDR1 is SQVTM, CDR2 ANQGSEA.

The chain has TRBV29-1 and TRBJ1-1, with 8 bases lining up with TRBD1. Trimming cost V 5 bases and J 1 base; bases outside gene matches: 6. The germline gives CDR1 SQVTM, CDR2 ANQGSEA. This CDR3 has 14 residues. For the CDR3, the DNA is TGCAGCGTTCTCAGGGGGCTCACGAACACTGAAGCTTTCTTT. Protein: CSVLRGLTNTEAFF.

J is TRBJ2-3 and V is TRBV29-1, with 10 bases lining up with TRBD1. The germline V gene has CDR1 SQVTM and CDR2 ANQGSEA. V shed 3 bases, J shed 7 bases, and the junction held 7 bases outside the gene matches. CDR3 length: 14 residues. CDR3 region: CSVDTGTGAHTQYF. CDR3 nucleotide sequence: TGCAGCGTTGACACCGGGACAGGGGCCCATACGCAGTATTTT.

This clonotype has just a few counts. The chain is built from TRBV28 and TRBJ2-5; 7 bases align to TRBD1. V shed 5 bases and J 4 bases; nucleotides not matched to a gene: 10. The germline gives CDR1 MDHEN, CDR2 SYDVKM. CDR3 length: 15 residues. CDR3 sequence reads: CASSTTTGHPETQYF. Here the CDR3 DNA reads TGTGCCAGCAGTACCACGACAGGGCACCCAGAGACCCAGTACTTC.

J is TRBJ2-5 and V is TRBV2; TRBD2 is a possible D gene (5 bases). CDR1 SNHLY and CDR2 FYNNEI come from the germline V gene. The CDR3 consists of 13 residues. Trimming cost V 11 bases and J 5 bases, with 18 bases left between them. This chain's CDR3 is CAGSPGLEETQYF. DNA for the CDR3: TGTGCCGGGTCCCCGGGGTTGGAGGAGACCCAGTACTTC. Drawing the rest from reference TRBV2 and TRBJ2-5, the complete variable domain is EPEVTQTPSHQVTQMGQEVILRCVPISNHLYFYWYRQILGQKVEFLVSFYNNEISEKSEIFDDQFSVERPDGSNFTLKIRSTKLEDSAMYFCAGSPGLEETQYFGPGTRLLVL.

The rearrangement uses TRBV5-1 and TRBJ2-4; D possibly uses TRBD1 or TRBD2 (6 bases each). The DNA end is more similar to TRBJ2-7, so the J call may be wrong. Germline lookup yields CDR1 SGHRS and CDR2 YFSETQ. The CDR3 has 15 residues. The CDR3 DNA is TGCGCCAGCAGCTTGAGAAGAGGGGGGAGATACGAGCAGTACTTC. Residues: CASSLRRGGRYEQYF.

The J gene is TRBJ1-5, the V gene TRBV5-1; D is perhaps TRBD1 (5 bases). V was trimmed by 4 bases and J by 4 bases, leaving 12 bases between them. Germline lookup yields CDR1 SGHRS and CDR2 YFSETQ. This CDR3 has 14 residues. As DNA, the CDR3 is TGCGCCAGCAGCCATGGGACGGAAAATCAGCCCCAGCATTTT. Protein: CASSHGTENQPQHF.

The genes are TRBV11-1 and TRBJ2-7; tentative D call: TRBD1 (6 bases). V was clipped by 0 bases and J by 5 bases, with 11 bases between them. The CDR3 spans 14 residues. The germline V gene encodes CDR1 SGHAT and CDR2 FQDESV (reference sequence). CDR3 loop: CASSLALGADEQYF. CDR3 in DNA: TGTGCCAGCAGCTTAGCGCTGGGGGCCGACGAGCAGTACTTC. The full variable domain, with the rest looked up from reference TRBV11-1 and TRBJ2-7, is EAEVAQSPRYKITEKSQAVAFWCDPISGHATLYWYRQILGQGPELLVQFQDESVVDDSQLPKDRFSAERLKGVDSTLKIQPAELGDSAMYLCASSLALGADEQYFGPGTRLTVT.

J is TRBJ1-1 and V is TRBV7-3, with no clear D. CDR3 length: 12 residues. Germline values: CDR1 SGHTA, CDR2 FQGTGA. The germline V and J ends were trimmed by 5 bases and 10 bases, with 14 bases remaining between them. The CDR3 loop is CASSADGIGAFF. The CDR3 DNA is TGTGCCAGCAGCGCGGACGGTATTGGAGCTTTCTTT.

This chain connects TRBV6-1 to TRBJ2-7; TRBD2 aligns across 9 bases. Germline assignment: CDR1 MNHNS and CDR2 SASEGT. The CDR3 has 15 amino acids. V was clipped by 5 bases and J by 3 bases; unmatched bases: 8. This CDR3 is CASSPERGAIYEQYF. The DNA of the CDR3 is TGTGCCAGCAGTCCGGAGCGGGGGGCGATCTACGAGCAGTACTTC.

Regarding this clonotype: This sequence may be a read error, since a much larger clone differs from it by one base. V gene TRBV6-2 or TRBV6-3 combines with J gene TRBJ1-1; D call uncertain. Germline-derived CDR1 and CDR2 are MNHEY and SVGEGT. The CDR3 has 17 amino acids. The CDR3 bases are TGTGCCAGCAGTTACTTTCCGGACGGACGATTGAACTCTGAAGCTTTCTTT. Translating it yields CASSYFPDGRLNSEAFF.